This record covers a single T cell receptor (beta chain). The PCR was carried out with 60 Vbeta primers and 13 Jbeta primers. Repertoires were generated with immunoSEQ multiplex PCR, while TCRdb's copy carries only in-frame clones and drops some. The table has some 170,000 clones, roughly 80% seen once. Trimming pared 4 bases from V and 2 bases from J, leaving 19 bases between. Germline V gene data show CDR1 as SGHRS and CDR2 as YFSETQ. This CDR3 contains 16 residues. This specimen comes from a study of cytomegalovirus exposure and HLA in healthy donors. This clonotype was sampled from a female donor in good health and CMV-seronegative. This chain connects TRBV5-1 to TRBJ2-7; tentative D call: TRBD2 (6 bases). Sequenced input: PBMCs. DNA of the CDR3: TGCGCCAGCAGCCCGCAGGCCGACCCGGGGGCCTACGAGCAGTACTTC. Encoded protein: CASSPQADPGAYEQYF.